A selection of T cell receptor beta chains follows, all from one sample in a study of radiotherapy plus CTLA-4 blockade in lung cancer. This table comes from immunoSEQ multiplex PCR, and its TCRdb copy is limited to in-frame clones, with some not included. This sample has 65,000 to 85,000 clones; 70% to 80% occur once, and the top ten carry about a sixth. Sequenced material: peripheral blood, taken from a patient treated with radiotherapy plus ipilimumab. Every receptor here comes from a human donor with non-small cell lung cancer whose response to radiotherapy plus ipilimumab could not be evaluated. Some clones in this sample may be carry-over from other donors' samples. CDR3s include the opening cysteine and the closing phenylalanine or tryptophan. A D gene is named only where the DNA matches it firmly. Where a row states a size, it is once, few, many or the class of an expanded clone; other rows omit it.

abundance: NA
len: 16
j_gene: TRBJ2-7
d_gene: TRBD1
v_gene: TRBV30
CDR3aa: CAWSVLSRRGRGEQYF
CDR3nt: TGTGCCTGGAGTGTACTATCGAGAAGGGGGCGAGGCGAGCAGTACTTC

abundance: NA
len: 16
j_gene: TRBJ1-5
d_gene: NA
v_gene: TRBV4-3
CDR3aa: CASSQDAVTRGQPQHF
CDR3nt: TGCGCCAGCAGCCAAGATGCCGTGACCCGAGGCCAGCCCCAGCATTTT

abundance: NA
len: 14
j_gene: TRBJ2-7
d_gene: NA
v_gene: TRBV6-1
CDR3aa: CASSVPWESYEQYF
CDR3nt: TGTGCCAGCAGTGTACCGTGGGAGTCCTACGAGCAGTACTTC

abundance: once
len: 15
j_gene: TRBJ1-1
d_gene: NA
v_gene: TRBV5-1
CDR3aa: CASSLGPRGDTEAFF
CDR3nt: TGCGCCAGCAGCTTGGGTCCCAGGGGAGACACTGAAGCTTTCTTT

abundance: NA
len: 15
j_gene: TRBJ1-4
d_gene: TRBD1
v_gene: TRBV6-1
CDR3aa: CASSRGGQGAEKLFF
CDR3nt: TGTGCCAGCAGTCGAGGGGGACAGGGGGCTGAAAAACTGTTTTTT

abundance: NA
len: 14
j_gene: TRBJ1-1
d_gene: TRBD1
v_gene: TRBV5-1
CDR3aa: CASSNGQGDVEAFF
CDR3nt: TGCGCCAGCAGCAACGGACAGGGGGACGTTGAAGCTTTCTTT

abundance: NA
len: 15
j_gene: TRBJ2-7
d_gene: TRBD1
v_gene: TRBV15
CDR3aa: CATSRSRQGIHEQYF
CDR3nt: TGTGCCACCAGCAGATCTAGACAGGGGATACACGAGCAGTACTTC

abundance: NA
len: 13
j_gene: TRBJ1-1
d_gene: TRBD1
v_gene: TRBV5-1
CDR3aa: CASSQDRDTEASF
CDR3nt: TGCGCCAGCAGCCAGGACAGGGACACTGAAGCTTCCTTT

abundance: NA
len: 14
j_gene: TRBJ1-6
d_gene: NA
v_gene: TRBV7-2
CDR3aa: CASSLNSIDSPLHF
CDR3nt: TGTGCCAGCAGCTTGAACTCGATCGATTCACCCCTCCACTTT

abundance: NA
len: 19
j_gene: TRBJ2-3
d_gene: TRBD1
v_gene: TRBV10-3
CDR3aa: CAISESKGTGAGARDTQYF
CDR3nt: TGTGCCATCAGTGAGTCGAAGGGGACAGGGGCCGGCGCGCGAGATACGCAGTATTTT

abundance: NA
len: 16
j_gene: TRBJ2-6
d_gene: TRBD1
v_gene: TRBV28
CDR3aa: CASSTGTGAGANVLTF
CDR3nt: TGTGCCAGCAGCACCGGGACAGGGGCTGGGGCCAACGTCCTGACTTTC

abundance: NA
len: 14
j_gene: TRBJ1-3
d_gene: TRBD1
v_gene: TRBV15
CDR3aa: CATSRQGAGNTIYF
CDR3nt: TGTGCCACCAGCAGACAGGGGGCTGGAAACACCATATATTTT

abundance: NA
len: 17
j_gene: TRBJ2-6
d_gene: TRBD1
v_gene: TRBV9
CDR3aa: CASSPSTGARGANVLTF
CDR3nt: TGTGCCAGCAGCCCAAGTACAGGGGCCCGGGGGGCCAACGTCCTGACTTTC

abundance: NA
len: 16
j_gene: TRBJ2-1
d_gene: TRBD2
v_gene: TRBV6-5
CDR3aa: CASSYTRAGGINEQFF
CDR3nt: TGTGCCAGCAGTTACACTAGAGCGGGGGGGATTAATGAGCAGTTCTTC

abundance: NA
len: 14
j_gene: TRBJ2-5
d_gene: NA
v_gene: TRBV9
CDR3aa: CASSATPGGETQYF
CDR3nt: TGTGCCAGCAGCGCAACCCCAGGGGGGGAGACCCAGTACTTC

abundance: NA
len: 16
j_gene: TRBJ2-2
d_gene: NA
v_gene: TRBV27
CDR3aa: CASSREVGANTGELFF
CDR3nt: TGTGCCAGCAGCAGGGAGGTGGGAGCGAACACCGGGGAGCTGTTTTTT

abundance: NA
len: 12
j_gene: TRBJ2-7
d_gene: NA
v_gene: TRBV18
CDR3aa: CASSGAFYEQYF
CDR3nt: TGTGCCAGCTCAGGGGCGTTCTACGAGCAGTACTTC

abundance: few
len: 16
j_gene: TRBJ1-2
d_gene: TRBD1
v_gene: TRBV6-1
CDR3aa: CASSAFGTGGIYGYTF
CDR3nt: TGTGCCAGCAGTGCCTTCGGGACAGGGGGGATCTATGGCTACACCTTC